This is a list of T cell receptor beta chains from one sample in a study of cytomegalovirus exposure and HLA in healthy donors. Clones were read by immunoSEQ multiplex PCR, and TCRdb kept only the in-frame ones, dropping some. Among some 140,000 clones, approximately 61% were seen once, and the ten largest hold approximately 2.5%. Sequencing was carried out using PBMCs. Receptor source: a woman in her thirties or forties in good health and CMV-seronegative. CDR3s include the opening cysteine and the closing phenylalanine or tryptophan. Fields, in order: J gene, clone size, V gene, D gene, CDR3 protein, CDR3 DNA. The D gene is left open where the match is weak. Clone size appears in some rows only: once, few, many, or a class for an expanded clone.

>TRBJ2-3|few|TRBV6-1|TRBD2
CASTISGGYTDTQYF
TGTGCCAGCACCATTAGCGGGGGCTACACAGATACGCAGTATTTT
>TRBJ2-5|NA|TRBV6-5|NA
CASSLAETQYF
TGTGCCAGCAGCCTCGCGGAGACCCAGTACTTC
>TRBJ1-6|NA|TRBV4-2|NA
CASSQEERQSSYNSPLHF
TGTGCCAGCAGTCAAGAAGAGAGACAGAGCTCCTATAATTCACCCCTCCACTTT
>TRBJ2-2|NA|TRBV5-1|NA
CASSLDRANTGELFF
TGCGCCAGCAGCTTGGACAGGGCTAACACCGGGGAGCTGTTTTTT
>TRBJ2-7|NA|TRBV2|TRBD2
CASSDSLAGGYSYEQYF
TGTGCCAGCAGTGATTCGCTAGCGGGGGGATACTCCTACGAGCAGTACTTC
>TRBJ2-6|NA|TRBV4-1|NA
CASSQGGPGPAFSGANVLTF
TGCGCCAGCAGCCAAGGAGGGCCGGGCCCCGCTTTCTCTGGGGCCAACGTCCTGACTTTC
>TRBJ1-5|few|TRBV6-5|NA
CASRGGGGQPQHF
TGTGCCAGCAGGGGAGGGGGAGGTCAGCCCCAGCATTTT
>TRBJ1-6|few|TRBV14|NA
CASSFAGAGMNSPLHF
TGTGCCAGCAGCTTTGCAGGCGCAGGAATGAATTCACCCCTCCACTTT
>TRBJ1-5|NA|TRBV19|TRBD1
CASSTRDRGYQPQHF
TGTGCCAGTAGTACCCGGGACAGGGGCTATCAGCCCCAGCATTTT
>TRBJ1-2|NA|TRBV28|TRBD1
CASSLNRDSYGYTF
TGTGCCAGCAGTCTCAACCGGGACAGCTATGGCTACACCTTC
>TRBJ2-1|NA|TRBV5-1|TRBD2
CASSLGSGVNEQFF
TGCGCCAGCAGCTTGGGAAGCGGGGTCAATGAGCAGTTCTTC
>TRBJ2-7|NA|TRBV7-9|NA
CASSSLDRIEQYF
TGTGCCAGCAGCTCCCTCGACAGGATCGAGCAGTACTTC
>TRBJ2-2|few|TRBV4-1|NA
CASSQDRGTGELFF
TGCGCCAGCAGCCAAGATCGAGGGACCGGGGAGCTGTTTTTT
>TRBJ1-4|NA|TRBV7-9|NA
CASSLDRSQNEKLFF
TGTGCCAGCAGCTTAGACCGGTCTCAAAATGAAAAACTGTTTTTT
>TRBJ1-5|NA|TRBV4-1|TRBD1
CASSQDRTGMQPQHF
TGCGCCAGCAGCCAAGATCGGACAGGGATGCAGCCCCAGCATTTT
>TRBJ2-3|NA|TRBV7-3|TRBD2
CASSLFASGGPPTDTQYF
TGTGCCAGCAGCTTATTCGCTAGCGGGGGCCCTCCTACAGATACGCAGTATTTT
>TRBJ1-5|NA|TRBV7-2|TRBD1
CASSWDSNQPQHF
TGTGCCAGCAGCTGGGACAGTAATCAGCCCCAGCATTTT
>TRBJ2-5|few|TRBV9|NA
CASSVGGGRETQYF
TGTGCCAGCAGCGTAGGGGGGGGCCGCGAGACCCAGTACTTC
>TRBJ2-5|few|TRBV7-2|NA
CASSLPFGTQYF
TGTGCCAGCAGCCTCCCATTCGGGACCCAGTACTTC
>TRBJ1-5|NA|TRBV7-2|TRBD1
CASSLEWDSYSNQPQHF
TGTGCCAGCAGCTTAGAATGGGACAGCTATAGCAATCAGCCCCAGCATTTT
>TRBJ1-2|once|TRBV29-1|NA
CSVDLTGIWGYTF
TGCAGCGTTGACTTAACAGGGATCTGGGGCTACACCTTC
>TRBJ1-1|once|TRBV6-1|NA
CASSEFLGHPIFF
TGTGCCAGCAGTGAATTCTTGGGACATCCGATTTTCTTT
>TRBJ2-1|few|TRBV5-1|NA
CASSLERAEQFF
TGCGCCAGCAGCTTGGAGAGGGCTGAGCAGTTCTTC
>TRBJ2-2|NA|TRBV5-6|TRBD1
CASSLQGAQGNTGELFF
TGTGCCAGCAGCCTACAGGGGGCGCAGGGGAACACCGGGGAGCTGTTTTTT
>TRBJ1-3|NA|TRBV7-8|NA
CASSAHRASTGNTIYF
TGTGCCAGCAGCGCCCACAGGGCATCAACTGGAAACACCATATATTTT
>TRBJ1-1|NA|TRBV19|NA
CASSMMGNSQPNTEAFF
TGTGCCAGTAGTATGATGGGCAACTCCCAGCCAAACACTGAAGCTTTCTTT
>TRBJ2-7|once|TRBV2|TRBD1
CASSVIGGLYEQYF
TGTGCCAGCAGTGTGATAGGGGGCCTCTACGAGCAGTACTTC
>TRBJ2-1|NA|TRBV10-1|TRBD2
CASPIAGGYNEQFF
TGCGCCAGCCCGATAGCGGGGGGGTACAATGAGCAGTTCTTC
>TRBJ1-5|NA|TRBV7-9|TRBD1
CASSLGTGMFNQPQHF
TGTGCCAGCAGCTTAGGGACAGGAATGTTTAATCAGCCCCAGCATTTT
>TRBJ1-2|NA|TRBV5-1|TRBD1
CASSLSEGAYGYTF
TGCGCCAGCAGCTTAAGCGAGGGGGCCTATGGCTACACCTTC
>TRBJ2-3|NA|TRBV14|TRBD2
CASTGGAPDTQYF
TGTGCCAGCACCGGGGGGGCTCCAGATACGCAGTATTTT
>TRBJ1-1|NA|TRBV6-5|TRBD1
CASSQDRMNTEAFF
TGTGCCAGCAGCCAGGACAGGATGAACACTGAAGCTTTCTTT
>TRBJ1-2|NA|TRBV28|TRBD1
CASISTGGVYGYTF
TGTGCCAGCATTAGTACAGGGGGCGTATATGGCTACACCTTC
>TRBJ2-7|NA|TRBV2|NA
CANSPRDTYEQYF
TGTGCCAATTCCCCTCGGGACACCTACGAGCAGTACTTC
>TRBJ2-3|NA|TRBV5-1|TRBD1
CASSLERTGSSTDTQYF
TGCGCCAGCAGCTTGGAACGGACAGGCTCTAGCACAGATACGCAGTATTTT
>TRBJ2-7|few|TRBV2|TRBD2
CASSEDGLALMGQYF
TGTGCCAGCAGTGAGGATGGACTAGCTCTAATGGGGCAGTACTTC
>TRBJ2-5|NA|TRBV28|NA
CASRTQETQYF
TGTGCCAGCAGAACTCAAGAGACCCAGTACTTC
>TRBJ2-7|NA|TRBV7-9|NA
CSSSLEGFEQYF
TGTTCCAGCAGCTTAGAGGGGTTCGAGCAGTACTTC
>TRBJ2-3|NA|TRBV4-3|TRBD2
CASSQDPMGLAADTQYF
TGCGCCAGCAGCCAAGATCCCATGGGACTAGCAGCAGATACGCAGTATTTT
>TRBJ2-3|few|TRBV7-8|TRBD1
CASSLDGQGGDTQYF
TGTGCCAGCAGCTTAGACGGACAGGGCGGAGATACGCAGTATTTT
>TRBJ2-7|NA|TRBV27|TRBD1
CASSLGGQGPYEQYF
TGTGCCAGCAGTTTAGGAGGACAGGGGCCCTACGAGCAGTACTTC
>TRBJ2-2|NA|TRBV7-9|TRBD2
CASSLSSGGINTGELFF
TGTGCCAGCAGCTTGAGTAGCGGGGGGATCAACACCGGGGAGCTGTTTTTT
>TRBJ2-5|NA|TRBV5-4|TRBD1
CASSPQTGGHETQYF
TGTGCCAGCAGCCCCCAGACAGGGGGACACGAGACCCAGTACTTC
>TRBJ2-7|NA|TRBV7-6|NA
CASSLGQGPRIEEQYF
TGTGCCAGCAGCTTAGGTCAGGGCCCGCGAATCGAAGAGCAGTACTTC
>TRBJ1-3|few|TRBV7-9|NA
CASSLVYGSGNTIYF
TGTGCCAGCAGCTTAGTTTACGGGTCTGGAAACACCATATATTTT
>TRBJ2-7|NA|TRBV30|NA
CAWTSTHYYEQYF
TGTGCCTGGACGTCCACCCACTACTACGAGCAGTACTTC
>TRBJ1-6|NA|TRBV11-2|TRBD1
CASSLRQGDNSPLHF
TGTGCCAGCAGCTTAAGACAGGGTGATAATTCACCCCTCCACTTT
>TRBJ2-3|NA|TRBV18|NA
CASSPLGTDTQYF
TGTGCCAGCTCACCACTAGGCACAGATACGCAGTATTTT
>TRBJ1-5|NA|TRBV30|TRBD1
CAWSGDRDQPQHF
TGTGCCTGGAGTGGGGACAGAGATCAGCCCCAGCATTTT
>TRBJ1-2|few|TRBV4-3|TRBD1
CASSQDLARSTGGNGYTF
TGCGCCAGCAGCCAAGACCTCGCGAGGAGTACAGGGGGTAATGGCTACACCTTC
>TRBJ1-1|NA|TRBV27|TRBD1
CASSNPTGGVNTEAFF
TGTGCCAGCAGTAACCCGACAGGGGGCGTGAACACTGAAGCTTTCTTT
>TRBJ1-5|NA|TRBV4-2|NA
CASSVGSNNQPQHF
TGTGCCAGCAGCGTAGGGAGCAACAATCAGCCCCAGCATTTT
>TRBJ1-2|NA|TRBV5-1|TRBD1
CASSPSDRGLWGYTF
TGCGCCAGCAGCCCGTCGGACAGGGGGCTATGGGGCTACACCTTC
>TRBJ2-5|NA|TRBV30|TRBD2
CAWSSGGAGKTQYF
TGTGCCTGGTCTAGCGGGGGGGCCGGAAAGACCCAGTACTTC
>TRBJ1-1|NA|TRBV2|NA
CASSEWAGVEAFF
TGTGCCAGCAGTGAATGGGCGGGAGTTGAAGCTTTCTTT
>TRBJ1-1|NA|TRBV7-9|NA
CASNNPLEGNTEAFF
TGTGCCAGCAACAACCCCCTGGAGGGAAACACTGAAGCTTTCTTT
>TRBJ2-5|few|TRBV5-1|NA
CASSPGTSPGTQYF
TGCGCCAGCAGCCCCGGGACTTCCCCGGGGACCCAGTACTTC
>TRBJ1-2|NA|TRBV25-1|NA
CASSEGGNTRLYGYTF
TGTGCCAGCAGTGAAGGAGGGAATACGAGGCTCTATGGCTACACCTTC
>TRBJ2-5|once|TRBV18|TRBD1
CASSPGQGETQYF
TGTGCCAGCTCACCGGGACAGGGAGAGACCCAGTACTTC
>TRBJ1-3|few|TRBV19|NA
CASSNRNFLSGNTIYF
TGTGCCAGTAGTAACAGGAATTTCCTCTCTGGAAACACCATATATTTT